These T cell receptor beta chains were read from a single sample in a study of blood T cell repertoires in COVID-19. Assay: immunoSEQ multiplex PCR; the TCRdb copy retains only in-frame clones and omits some. The sample yields roughly 140,000 clones, approximately 84% seen once. The sample was peripheral blood. These TCRs come from a woman aged 60-75 years with acute or convalescent COVID-19. Both conserved end residues are part of each CDR3. The order of the fields is D gene, clone size, J gene, V gene, CDR3 protein, CDR3 DNA. A D gene is named only where the DNA matches it firmly. Size values are once, few and many counts, or a class for expanded clones, and some rows have none.

D gene: .
clone size: once
J gene: TRBJ1-3
V gene: TRBV19
CDR3 protein: CASSLPRWGPNSGNTIYF
CDR3 DNA: TGTGCCAGTAGTCTTCCCCGGTGGGGGCCCAACTCTGGAAACACCATATATTTT

D gene: .
clone size: .
J gene: TRBJ2-2
V gene: TRBV3-1/TRBV3-2
CDR3 protein: CASSPRGSYSTGELFF
CDR3 DNA: TGTGCCAGCAGCCCCAGGGGCTCTTACTCCACCGGGGAGCTGTTTTTT

D gene: .
clone size: .
J gene: TRBJ2-5
V gene: TRBV30
CDR3 protein: CAWSLGAGETQYF
CDR3 DNA: TGTGCCTGGAGTTTGGGGGCGGGAGAGACCCAGTACTTC

D gene: .
clone size: .
J gene: TRBJ2-1
V gene: TRBV15
CDR3 protein: CATSRVLPIRNEQFF
CDR3 DNA: TGTGCCACCAGCAGAGTACTACCGATTCGGAATGAGCAGTTCTTC

D gene: .
clone size: few
J gene: TRBJ2-2
V gene: TRBV11-2
CDR3 protein: CASSLRGITYRDTGELFF
CDR3 DNA: TGTGCCAGCAGCTTAAGGGGGATCACCTACAGGGACACCGGGGAGCTGTTTTTT

D gene: .
clone size: .
J gene: TRBJ1-3
V gene: TRBV30
CDR3 protein: CASRGSSGNTIYF
CDR3 DNA: TGTGCCAGTAGGGGGAGCTCTGGAAACACCATATATTTT

D gene: TRBD1
clone size: .
J gene: TRBJ1-1
V gene: TRBV18
CDR3 protein: CASSPRGRESNTEAFF
CDR3 DNA: TGTGCCAGCTCACCCAGGGGGCGCGAATCTAACACTGAAGCTTTCTTT

D gene: .
clone size: .
J gene: TRBJ2-5
V gene: TRBV19
CDR3 protein: CASSMGASWEETQYF
CDR3 DNA: TGTGCCAGTAGTATGGGAGCCTCTTGGGAAGAGACCCAGTACTTC

D gene: TRBD2
clone size: .
J gene: TRBJ2-1
V gene: TRBV4-1
CDR3 protein: CASSQDRVAGLQFF
CDR3 DNA: TGCGCCAGCAGCCAAGATCGGGTAGCGGGACTGCAGTTCTTC

D gene: .
clone size: .
J gene: TRBJ2-2
V gene: TRBV5-1
CDR3 protein: CASSLWTVANTGELFF
CDR3 DNA: TGCGCCAGCAGCTTATGGACAGTCGCGAACACCGGGGAGCTGTTTTTT

D gene: TRBD1
clone size: .
J gene: TRBJ1-3
V gene: TRBV3-1/TRBV3-2
CDR3 protein: CASSQGQGNTIYF
CDR3 DNA: TGTGCCAGCAGCCAGGGACAGGGAAACACCATATATTTT

D gene: TRBD2
clone size: .
J gene: TRBJ2-3
V gene: TRBV2
CDR3 protein: CASSGRTSGRWDTQYF
CDR3 DNA: TGTGCCAGCAGTGGAAGGACTAGCGGGAGGTGGGATACGCAGTATTTT

D gene: .
clone size: .
J gene: TRBJ2-7
V gene: TRBV3-1/TRBV3-2
CDR3 protein: CASRHTGTHYEQYF
CDR3 DNA: TGTGCCAGCAGGCACACCGGGACTCATTACGAGCAGTACTTC

D gene: .
clone size: .
J gene: TRBJ2-1
V gene: TRBV30
CDR3 protein: CAWSVHLLANEQFF
CDR3 DNA: TGTGCCTGGAGTGTACATCTTCTAGCGAATGAGCAGTTCTTC

D gene: TRBD1
clone size: .
J gene: TRBJ1-2
V gene: TRBV28
CDR3 protein: CASSSGQFYGYTF
CDR3 DNA: TGTGCCAGCAGTTCGGGACAGTTCTATGGCTACACCTTC

D gene: .
clone size: .
J gene: TRBJ1-1
V gene: TRBV19
CDR3 protein: CASSIRTTIEAFF
CDR3 DNA: TGTGCCAGTAGTATTCGCACTACCATTGAAGCTTTCTTT

D gene: .
clone size: .
J gene: TRBJ2-7
V gene: TRBV9
CDR3 protein: CASSVGLGLYEQYF
CDR3 DNA: TGTGCCAGCAGCGTAGGTCTAGGTCTCTACGAGCAGTACTTC

D gene: .
clone size: .
J gene: TRBJ2-1
V gene: TRBV29-1
CDR3 protein: CSVVPDYNEQFF
CDR3 DNA: TGCAGCGTTGTTCCAGATTACAATGAGCAGTTCTTC

D gene: TRBD2
clone size: .
J gene: TRBJ2-1
V gene: TRBV15
CDR3 protein: CATSMGTSGRASYNEQFF
CDR3 DNA: TGTGCCACCAGCATGGGGACTAGCGGGAGGGCCTCCTACAATGAGCAGTTCTTC

D gene: TRBD2
clone size: .
J gene: TRBJ2-1
V gene: TRBV6-4
CDR3 protein: CASSLAGGPYNEQFF
CDR3 DNA: TGTGCCAGCAGCTTAGCGGGAGGGCCCTACAATGAGCAGTTCTTC

D gene: .
clone size: .
J gene: TRBJ2-7
V gene: TRBV28
CDR3 protein: CASSFPGTLEQYF
CDR3 DNA: TGTGCCAGCAGTTTCCCCGGGACACTCGAGCAGTACTTC

D gene: .
clone size: .
J gene: TRBJ2-2
V gene: TRBV12-3/TRBV12-4
CDR3 protein: CASFSWPGELFF
CDR3 DNA: TGTGCCAGCTTTAGCTGGCCCGGGGAGCTGTTTTTT

D gene: .
clone size: .
J gene: TRBJ1-2
V gene: TRBV3-1/TRBV3-2
CDR3 protein: CASSQASGYTF
CDR3 DNA: TGTGCCAGCAGCCAAGCTAGTGGCTACACCTTC

D gene: .
clone size: few
J gene: TRBJ2-4
V gene: TRBV2
CDR3 protein: CASSVPEGVVKNIQYF
CDR3 DNA: TGTGCCAGCAGCGTCCCGGAGGGAGTCGTCAAAAACATTCAGTACTTC

D gene: .
clone size: .
J gene: TRBJ1-3
V gene: TRBV14
CDR3 protein: CASSQVGLKSTIYF
CDR3 DNA: TGTGCCAGCAGCCAAGTAGGACTCAAAAGCACCATATATTTT

D gene: TRBD1
clone size: many
J gene: TRBJ2-7
V gene: TRBV7-3
CDR3 protein: CASSDRGGPSYEQYF
CDR3 DNA: TGTGCCAGCAGCGACAGGGGAGGCCCCTCCTACGAGCAGTACTTC

D gene: .
clone size: .
J gene: TRBJ1-3
V gene: TRBV4-2
CDR3 protein: CASSQGTGSGNTIYF
CDR3 DNA: TGTGCCAGCAGCCAGGGCACAGGGTCTGGAAACACCATATATTTT

D gene: .
clone size: .
J gene: TRBJ2-1
V gene: TRBV5-4
CDR3 protein: CASSLVQGGNEQFF
CDR3 DNA: TGTGCCAGCAGCTTGGTACAAGGAGGGAATGAGCAGTTCTTC

D gene: .
clone size: .
J gene: TRBJ1-3
V gene: TRBV13
CDR3 protein: CASSVTGPGNTIYF
CDR3 DNA: TGTGCCAGCAGCGTTACAGGGCCTGGAAACACCATATATTTT

D gene: TRBD2
clone size: once
J gene: TRBJ2-1
V gene: TRBV20-1
CDR3 protein: CSASEASGRARDEQFF
CDR3 DNA: TGCAGTGCTAGTGAGGCTAGCGGGAGGGCCCGCGATGAGCAGTTCTTC

D gene: TRBD1
clone size: .
J gene: TRBJ1-2
V gene: TRBV5-1
CDR3 protein: CASSLAGTDGYTF
CDR3 DNA: TGCGCCAGCAGCTTGGCCGGGACAGACGGCTACACCTTC

D gene: .
clone size: .
J gene: TRBJ2-6
V gene: TRBV27
CDR3 protein: CASSLYLGANVLTF
CDR3 DNA: TGTGCCAGCAGTTTATATCTCGGGGCCAACGTCCTGACTTTC

D gene: TRBD1
clone size: .
J gene: TRBJ1-2
V gene: TRBV30
CDR3 protein: CAWSPGTGDYGYTF
CDR3 DNA: TGTGCCTGGAGCCCCGGGACAGGGGACTATGGCTACACCTTC

D gene: .
clone size: many
J gene: TRBJ1-3
V gene: TRBV12-3/TRBV12-4
CDR3 protein: CASSFFGNTIYF
CDR3 DNA: TGTGCCAGCAGTTTCTTCGGAAACACCATATATTTT

D gene: .
clone size: .
J gene: TRBJ1-5
V gene: TRBV14
CDR3 protein: CASSQTGSYQPQHF
CDR3 DNA: TGTGCCAGCAGCCAAACAGGGAGTTATCAGCCCCAGCATTTT

D gene: TRBD2
clone size: .
J gene: TRBJ2-5
V gene: TRBV7-8
CDR3 protein: CASSHLRWEGETQYF
CDR3 DNA: TGTGCCAGCAGCCACCTTCGGTGGGAGGGTGAGACCCAGTACTTC

D gene: TRBD2
clone size: .
J gene: TRBJ2-5
V gene: TRBV7-9
CDR3 protein: CASSVAGGSPRETQYF
CDR3 DNA: TGTGCCAGCTCTGTAGCGGGAGGTTCCCCGAGGGAGACCCAGTACTTC

D gene: TRBD2
clone size: many
J gene: TRBJ2-7
V gene: TRBV6-5
CDR3 protein: CASRKLAGGGYEQYF
CDR3 DNA: TGTGCCAGCAGAAAACTAGCGGGAGGAGGGTACGAGCAGTACTTC

D gene: TRBD2
clone size: .
J gene: TRBJ2-1
V gene: TRBV5-1
CDR3 protein: CASSGGTSGLNEQFF
CDR3 DNA: TGCGCCAGCAGCGGAGGGACTAGCGGACTGAATGAGCAGTTCTTC

D gene: .
clone size: .
J gene: TRBJ2-7
V gene: TRBV11-2
CDR3 protein: CASSSLSGSVWMEQYF
CDR3 DNA: TGTGCCAGCAGCTCATTATCGGGTTCCGTATGGATGGAGCAGTACTTC

D gene: TRBD1
clone size: .
J gene: TRBJ1-2
V gene: TRBV11-2
CDR3 protein: CASSTQGNYGYTF
CDR3 DNA: TGTGCCAGCAGTACACAGGGGAACTATGGCTACACCTTC

D gene: .
clone size: .
J gene: TRBJ1-2
V gene: TRBV4-1
CDR3 protein: CASSQDQRGYTF
CDR3 DNA: TGCGCCAGCAGCCAAGATCAGAGGGGCTACACCTTC

D gene: TRBD1
clone size: .
J gene: TRBJ1-5
V gene: TRBV28
CDR3 protein: CASSDRATQPQHF
CDR3 DNA: TGTGCCAGCAGCGACAGGGCAACTCAGCCCCAGCATTTT

D gene: .
clone size: .
J gene: TRBJ1-4
V gene: TRBV5-1
CDR3 protein: CASSLRRGNEKLFF
CDR3 DNA: TGCGCCAGCAGCTTGAGACGGGGAAATGAAAAACTGTTTTTT

D gene: .
clone size: .
J gene: TRBJ2-7
V gene: TRBV7-9
CDR3 protein: CASSPSTSGSYEQYF
CDR3 DNA: TGTGCCAGCAGCCCGTCCACATCGGGGTCCTACGAGCAGTACTTC

D gene: .
clone size: .
J gene: TRBJ1-2
V gene: TRBV6-1
CDR3 protein: CASSEWYRATGYTF
CDR3 DNA: TGTGCCAGCAGTGAATGGTACAGGGCTACGGGCTACACCTTC